The rows below give T cell receptor beta chains drawn from one sample of a study of cytomegalovirus exposure and HLA in healthy donors. TCRdb's copy holds only in-frame clones and misses some; the assay was immunoSEQ multiplex PCR. In the table there are about 190,000 clones, just under 75% of which are singletons. The sequencing sample was made of PBMCs. The source of these receptors is a woman aged 25-40 years in good health and CMV-seropositive. The CDR3 runs from the conserved cysteine through the conserved F or W.

TRBV5-5,TRBJ1-1,CASSFSTVTEAFF
TRBV9,TRBJ2-2,CASSDDRISTGELFF
TRBV2,TRBJ2-3,CATLPGTSGPDTQYF
TRBV18,TRBJ2-1,CASSPPRGNIDEQFF
TRBV5-4,TRBJ1-1,CASSLFGNTEAFF
TRBV28,TRBJ1-5,CASSSNRDYSNQPQHF
TRBV28,TRBJ1-4,CASTRSPGNEKLFF
TRBV28,TRBJ2-5,CASSLGTRGGQETQYF
TRBV6-1,TRBJ2-2,CASSERGQGFTGELFF
TRBV9,TRBJ2-5,CASSVGTGLETQYF
TRBV29-1,TRBJ2-7,CSAARAGYEQYF
TRBV2,TRBJ2-7,CASGASGVGSYEQYF
TRBV2,TRBJ1-2,CASSEEGRRGGYTF
TRBV5-1,TRBJ1-1,CASSRGTDTEAFF
TRBV2,TRBJ1-2,CASSEGGTNYGYTF
TRBV7-9,TRBJ2-3,CASSLPGLAGSTDTQYF
TRBV18,TRBJ2-5,CASSRQGGETQYF
TRBV5-1,TRBJ2-5,CASSLGSASGGTQYF
TRBV28,TRBJ2-7,CASSSQGRSSYEQYF
TRBV9,TRBJ2-2,CASSADRVGGELFF
TRBV25-1,TRBJ2-5,CASSKAGGLGGETQYF
TRBV28,TRBJ2-7,CASSLTALAGGEQYF
TRBV27,TRBJ1-5,CASSLGTGDQPQHF
TRBV15,TRBJ2-5,CATSRDPGETQYF
TRBV7-6,TRBJ2-2,CASSLASGWGVNTGELFF
TRBV6-4,TRBJ1-1,CASSVGRGRTEAFF
TRBV6-1,TRBJ2-1,CASSEDVSSYNEQFF
TRBV10-1,TRBJ2-7,CASSEKTAGEQYF
TRBV27,.,CASSTLGRGEQYF
TRBV7-8,TRBJ2-7,CASSLIGGVGTSKREQYF
TRBV19,TRBJ1-2,CASSTGLIYGYTF
TRBV28,TRBJ2-7,CASSLSGRASEQYF
TRBV28,TRBJ2-7,CASTTSGAYEQYF
TRBV4-1,TRBJ1-4,CASGLRGANEKLFF
TRBV5-1,TRBJ2-1,CASRRAGGPSSYNEQFF
TRBV4-1,TRBJ2-7,CASSQVTDEQYF
TRBV19,TRBJ1-5,CATRAGGRGNQPQHF
TRBV5-5,TRBJ1-1,CASSLPGGNTEAFF
TRBV5-1,TRBJ1-6,CASRGDVSPLHF
TRBV18,TRBJ2-2,CASSRGRSLSGELFF
TRBV4-2,TRBJ2-3,CASSQDFQRATTDTQYF
TRBV12-5,TRBJ2-1,CASGSNNEQFF
TRBV5-6,TRBJ2-7,CASSLSSISPFSYEQYF
TRBV11-2,TRBJ2-7,CASSLGTAYEQYF
TRBV18,TRBJ2-5,CASSPNRGLETQYF
TRBV10-2,TRBJ2-7,CASSGLRAGEQYF
TRBV7-6,TRBJ2-1,CASSTSGIGRNEQFF
TRBV5-8,TRBJ2-1,CASSGGHLFYNEQFF
TRBV28,TRBJ2-1,CASSVFLDRGVVNYNEQFF
TRBV4-1,TRBJ1-1,CASSPDPGGTEAFF
TRBV19,TRBJ1-1,CASSMGGTEAFF
TRBV7-6,TRBJ2-1,CASSLGLAGYNEQFF